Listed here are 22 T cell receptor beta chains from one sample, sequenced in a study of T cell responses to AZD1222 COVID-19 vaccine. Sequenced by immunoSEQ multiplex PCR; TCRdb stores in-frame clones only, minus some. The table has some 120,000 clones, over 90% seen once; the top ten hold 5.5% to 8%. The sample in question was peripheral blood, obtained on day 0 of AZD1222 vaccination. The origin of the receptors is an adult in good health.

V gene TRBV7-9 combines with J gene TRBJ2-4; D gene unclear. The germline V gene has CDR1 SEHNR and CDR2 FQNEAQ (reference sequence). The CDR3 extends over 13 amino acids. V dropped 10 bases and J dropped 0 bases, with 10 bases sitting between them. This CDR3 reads CATAPLAKNIQYF. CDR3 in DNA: TGTGCCACAGCCCCCCTAGCCAAAAACATTCAGTACTTC. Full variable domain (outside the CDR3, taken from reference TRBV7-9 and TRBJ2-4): DTGVSQNPRHKITKRGQNVTFRCDPISEHNRLYWYRQTLGQGPEFLTYFQNEAQLEKSRLLSDRFSAERPKGSFSTLEIQRTEQGDSAMYLCATAPLAKNIQYFGAGTRLSVL.

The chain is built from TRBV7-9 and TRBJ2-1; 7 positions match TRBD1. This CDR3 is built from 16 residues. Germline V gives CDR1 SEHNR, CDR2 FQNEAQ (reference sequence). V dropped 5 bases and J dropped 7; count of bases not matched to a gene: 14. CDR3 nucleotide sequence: TGTGCCAGCAGCAACCGGGACAGCCCGTTTACAAATGAGCAGTTCTTC. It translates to CASSNRDSPFTNEQFF.

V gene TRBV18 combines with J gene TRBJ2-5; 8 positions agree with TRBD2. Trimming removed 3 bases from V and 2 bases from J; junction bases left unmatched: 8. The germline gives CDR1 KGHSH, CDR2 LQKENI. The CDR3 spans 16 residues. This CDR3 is CASSPLAGSRQETQYF. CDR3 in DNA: TGTGCCAGCTCACCCTTAGCGGGAAGTCGGCAAGAGACCCAGTACTTC.

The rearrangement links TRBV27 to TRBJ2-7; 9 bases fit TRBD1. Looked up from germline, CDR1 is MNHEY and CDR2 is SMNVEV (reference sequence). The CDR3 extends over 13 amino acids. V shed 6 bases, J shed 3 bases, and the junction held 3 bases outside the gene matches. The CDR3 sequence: CASRGQGHYEQYF. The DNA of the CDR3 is TGTGCCAGCAGGGGACAGGGCCACTACGAGCAGTACTTC.

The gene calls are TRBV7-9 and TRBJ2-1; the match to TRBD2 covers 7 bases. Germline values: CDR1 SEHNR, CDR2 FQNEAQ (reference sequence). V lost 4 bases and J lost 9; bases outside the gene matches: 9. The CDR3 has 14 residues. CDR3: CASSSPSGNGEQFF. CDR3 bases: TGTGCCAGCAGCTCCCCGAGCGGGAACGGTGAGCAGTTCTTC. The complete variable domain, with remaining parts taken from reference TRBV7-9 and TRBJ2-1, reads DTGVSQNPRHKITKRGQNVTFRCDPISEHNRLYWYRQTLGQGPEFLTYFQNEAQLEKSRLLSDRFSAERPKGSFSTLEIQRTEQGDSAMYLCASSSPSGNGEQFFGPGTRLTVL.

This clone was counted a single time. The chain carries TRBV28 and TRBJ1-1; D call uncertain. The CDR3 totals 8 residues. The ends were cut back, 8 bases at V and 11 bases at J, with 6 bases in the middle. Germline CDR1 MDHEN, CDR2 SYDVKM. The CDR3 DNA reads TGTGCCAGCCCGGAGGCTTTCTTT. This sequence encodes CASPEAFF.

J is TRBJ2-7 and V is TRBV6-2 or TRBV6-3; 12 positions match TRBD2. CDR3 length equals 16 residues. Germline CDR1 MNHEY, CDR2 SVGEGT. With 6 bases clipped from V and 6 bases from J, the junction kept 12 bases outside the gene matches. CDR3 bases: TGTGCCAGCAGCCCCCGAATTACTAGCGGGAGGATCGAGCAGTACTTC. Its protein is CASSPRITSGRIEQYF.

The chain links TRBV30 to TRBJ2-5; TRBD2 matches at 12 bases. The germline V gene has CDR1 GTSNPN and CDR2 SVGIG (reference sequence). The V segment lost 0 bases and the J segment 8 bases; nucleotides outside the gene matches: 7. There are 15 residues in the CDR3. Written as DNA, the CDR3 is TGTGCCTGGAGTGTTGCTAGCGGGAGGGCCGGCACCCAGTACTTC. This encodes CAWSVASGRAGTQYF.

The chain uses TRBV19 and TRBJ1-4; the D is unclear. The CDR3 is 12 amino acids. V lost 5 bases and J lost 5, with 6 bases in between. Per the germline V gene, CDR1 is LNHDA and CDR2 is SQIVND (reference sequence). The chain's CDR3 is CASSGRNEKLFF. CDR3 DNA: TGTGCCAGTAGTGGGAGAAATGAAAAACTGTTTTTT.

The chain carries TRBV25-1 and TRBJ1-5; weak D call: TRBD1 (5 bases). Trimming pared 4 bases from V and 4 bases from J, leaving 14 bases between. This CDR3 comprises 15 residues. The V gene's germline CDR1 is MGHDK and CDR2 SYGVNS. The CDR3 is CASSGFGGPNQPQHF. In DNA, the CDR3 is TGTGCCAGCAGTGGTTTTGGGGGTCCGAATCAGCCCCAGCATTTT.

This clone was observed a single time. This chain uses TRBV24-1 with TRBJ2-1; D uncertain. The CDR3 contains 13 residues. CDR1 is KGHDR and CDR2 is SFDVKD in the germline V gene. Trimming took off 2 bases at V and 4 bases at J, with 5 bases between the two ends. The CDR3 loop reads CATSDWNYNEQFF. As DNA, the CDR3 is TGTGCCACCAGTGATTGGAATTACAATGAGCAGTTCTTC.

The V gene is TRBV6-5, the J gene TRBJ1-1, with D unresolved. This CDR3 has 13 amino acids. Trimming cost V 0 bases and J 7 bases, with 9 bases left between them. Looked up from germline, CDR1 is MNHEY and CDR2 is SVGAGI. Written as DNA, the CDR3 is TGTGCCAGCAGTTACTCGATGAGGGTTGAAGCTTTCTTT. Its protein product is CASSYSMRVEAFF.

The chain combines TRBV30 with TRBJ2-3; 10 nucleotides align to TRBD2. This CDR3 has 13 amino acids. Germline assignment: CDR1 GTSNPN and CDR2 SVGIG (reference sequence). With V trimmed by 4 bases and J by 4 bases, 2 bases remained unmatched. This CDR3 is CAWNLAGADTQYF. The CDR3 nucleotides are TGTGCCTGGAATCTAGCGGGAGCAGATACGCAGTATTTT.

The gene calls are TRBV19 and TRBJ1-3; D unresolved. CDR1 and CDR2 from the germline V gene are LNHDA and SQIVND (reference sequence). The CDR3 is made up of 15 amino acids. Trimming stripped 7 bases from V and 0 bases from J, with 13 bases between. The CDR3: CASTPDGNSGNTIYF. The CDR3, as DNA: TGTGCCAGTACCCCGGATGGGAACTCTGGAAACACCATATATTTT.

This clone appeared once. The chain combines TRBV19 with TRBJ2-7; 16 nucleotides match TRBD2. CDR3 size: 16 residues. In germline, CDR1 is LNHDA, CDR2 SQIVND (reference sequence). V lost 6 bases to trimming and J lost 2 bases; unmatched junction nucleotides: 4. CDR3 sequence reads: CASSAGTSGRAYEQYF. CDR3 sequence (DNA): TGTGCCAGTAGCGCCGGGACTAGCGGGAGGGCCTACGAGCAGTACTTC.

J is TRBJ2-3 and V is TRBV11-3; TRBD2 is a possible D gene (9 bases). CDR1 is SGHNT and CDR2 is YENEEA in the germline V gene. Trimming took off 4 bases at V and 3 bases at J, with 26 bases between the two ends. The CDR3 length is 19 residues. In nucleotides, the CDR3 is TGTGCCAGCAGCTCCAGGGGGCTAGCGGGATGGGTTCGGACAGATACGCAGTATTTT. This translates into CASSSRGLAGWVRTDTQYF.

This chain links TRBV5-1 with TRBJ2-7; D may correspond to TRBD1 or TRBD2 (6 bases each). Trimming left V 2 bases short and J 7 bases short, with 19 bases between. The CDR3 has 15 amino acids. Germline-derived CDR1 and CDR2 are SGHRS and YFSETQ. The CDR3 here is CASSFQGSDGGEQYF. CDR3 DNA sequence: TGCGCCAGCAGCTTTCAGGGGTCTGACGGAGGGGAGCAGTACTTC. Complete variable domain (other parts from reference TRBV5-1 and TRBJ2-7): KAGVTQTPRYLIKTRGQQVTLSCSPISGHRSVSWYQQTPGQGLQFLFEYFSETQRNKGNFPGRFSGRQFSNSRSEMNVSTLELGDSALYLCASSFQGSDGGEQYFGPGTRLTVT.

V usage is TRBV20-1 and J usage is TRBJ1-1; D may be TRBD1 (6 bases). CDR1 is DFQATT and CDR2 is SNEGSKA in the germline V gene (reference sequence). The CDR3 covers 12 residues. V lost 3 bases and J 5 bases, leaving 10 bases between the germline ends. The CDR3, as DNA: TGCAGTGCTAGTGGGGGGGCGACTGAAGCTTTCTTT. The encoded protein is CSASGGATEAFF.

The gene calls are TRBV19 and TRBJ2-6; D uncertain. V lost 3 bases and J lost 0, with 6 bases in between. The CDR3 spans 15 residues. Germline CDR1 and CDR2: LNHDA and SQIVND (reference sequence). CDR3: CASSMGSSGANVLTF. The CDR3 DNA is TGTGCCAGTAGTATGGGGTCCTCTGGGGCCAACGTCCTGACTTTC.

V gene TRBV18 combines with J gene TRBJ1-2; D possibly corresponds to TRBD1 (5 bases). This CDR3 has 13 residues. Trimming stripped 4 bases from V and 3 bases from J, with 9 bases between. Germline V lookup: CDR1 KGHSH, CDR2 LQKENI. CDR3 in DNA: TGTGCCAGCTCACATGGGGGACACTATGGCTACACCTTC. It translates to CASSHGGHYGYTF. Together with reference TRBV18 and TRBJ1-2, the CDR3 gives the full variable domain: NAGVMQNPRHLVRRRGQEARLRCSPMKGHSHVYWYRQLPEEGLKFMVYLQKENIIDESGMPKERFSAEFPKEGPSILRIQQVVRGDSAAYFCASSHGGHYGYTFGSGTRLTVV.

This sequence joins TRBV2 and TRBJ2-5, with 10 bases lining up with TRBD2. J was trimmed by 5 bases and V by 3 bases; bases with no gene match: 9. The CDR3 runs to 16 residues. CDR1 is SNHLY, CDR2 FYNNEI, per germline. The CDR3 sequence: CASSDELLAGLETQYF. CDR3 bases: TGTGCCAGCAGTGATGAGTTACTAGCGGGATTGGAGACCCAGTACTTC.

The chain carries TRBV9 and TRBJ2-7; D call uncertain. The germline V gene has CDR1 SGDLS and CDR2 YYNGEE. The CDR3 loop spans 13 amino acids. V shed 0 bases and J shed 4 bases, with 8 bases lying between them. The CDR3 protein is CASSVEIGYEQYF. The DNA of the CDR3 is TGTGCCAGCAGCGTAGAAATAGGGTACGAGCAGTACTTC.